The 30 T cell receptor beta chains listed next were all sequenced from one sample in a study of blood T cell repertoires in COVID-19 (dated by TCRdb to about 2020). The library was built by means of the immunoSEQ multiplex PCR assay. Here the immuneACCESS table is served through TCRdb, limited to in-frame sequences with V and J called. Missing clones are a known gap in these copies; in checked studies unresolved V genes cover under half, and the rest lacks a known reason. This sample holds just over 300,000 clones; 70% to 90% were observed only once. About 4% of the sample rests with the top ten. Specimen: PBMCs or T cells enriched from blood (not recorded which). These receptors originate from a man aged 25-45 years who had recovered from COVID-19.

This sequence joins TRBV19 and TRBJ1-2; possible D gene TRBD1, 5 bases. Trimming took 5 bases from V and 4 from J, leaving 8 bases between them. CDR3 length: 12 residues. Germline V gives CDR1 LNHDA, CDR2 SQIVND (reference sequence). DNA for the CDR3: TGTGCCAGTAGTCGGGACTCCTATGGCTACACCTTC. Amino acids: CASSRDSYGYTF.

The V gene is TRBV3-1 (or the pseudogene TRBV3-2), the J gene TRBJ2-7; possibly TRBD2 for D (5 bases). This CDR3 is built from 14 residues. Per germline, CDR1 LGHDT and CDR2 YNNKEL (reference sequence). V was pared by 1 base and J by 0 bases, with 7 bases between. The CDR3 spells CASSQVASSYEQYF. As DNA, the CDR3 is TGTGCCAGCAGCCAAGTAGCGAGCTCCTACGAGCAGTACTTC.

This clone was observed once. The rearrangement uses TRBV5-1 and TRBJ2-3, with D unresolved. This CDR3 has 15 residues. Germline V gene lookup returns CDR1 SGHRS and CDR2 YFSETQ. The ends were cut back, 0 bases at V and 0 bases at J, with 8 bases in the middle. In DNA, the CDR3 is TGCGCCAGCAGCTTGGCCATTAGCAGCACAGATACGCAGTATTTT. Protein sequence: CASSLAISSTDTQYF.

The rearrangement joins TRBV4-1 to TRBJ2-1; TRBD2 agrees at 11 bases. The germline gives CDR1 MGHRA, CDR2 YSYEKL. The CDR3 is made up of 15 amino acids. Trimming at V came to 6 bases and at J to 4 bases, leaving 5 bases not matched to a gene. Here the CDR3 reads CASRRTSGGYNEQFF. The DNA of the CDR3 is TGCGCCAGCAGACGAACTAGCGGGGGATACAATGAGCAGTTCTTC.

The chain joins TRBV10-1 to TRBJ1-1; D call uncertain. The CDR3 contains 15 residues. Trimming shortened V by 0 bases and J by 0 bases, and 8 bases separated the two germline ends. The germline V gene encodes CDR1 WNHNN and CDR2 SYGVQD (reference sequence). The CDR3 nucleotides read TGCGCCAGCAGTGAGTCGAGAGGTTTGAACACTGAAGCTTTCTTT. Protein product: CASSESRGLNTEAFF.

V usage is TRBV4-1 and J usage is TRBJ1-5; D might be TRBD1 (5 bases). Trimming took off 1 base at V and 7 bases at J, with 11 bases between the two ends. The CDR3 consists of 14 residues. Germline V gene lookup returns CDR1 MGHRA and CDR2 YSYEKL. The CDR3 is CASSQVAGTQPQHF. In DNA form, the CDR3 reads TGCGCCAGCAGCCAAGTCGCGGGGACCCAGCCCCAGCATTTT.

The rearrangement joins TRBV6-2 or TRBV6-3 to TRBJ2-7; 12 bases are a match to TRBD1. Germline V CDR1 and CDR2: MNHEY, SVGEGT. V gave up 2 bases and J gave up 7 bases; unmatched junction bases: 6. CDR3 length equals 15 residues. CDR3 sequence reads: CASSYPGQGAWEQYF. Here the CDR3 DNA reads TGTGCCAGCAGTTACCCGGGACAGGGGGCTTGGGAGCAGTACTTC.

The chain has TRBV6-5 and TRBJ1-2, with TRBD1 as a possible D gene (6 bases). V was trimmed by 6 bases and J by 0 bases, leaving 11 bases between them. This CDR3 has 14 residues. Germline CDR1 MNHEY, CDR2 SVGAGI. The CDR3 nucleotides read TGTGCCAGCAGCCAGAGGACAGCTAACTATGGCTACACCTTC. Its translation is CASSQRTANYGYTF.

This clone was picked up a small number of times. This chain joins TRBV7-9 and TRBJ1-3; perhaps TRBD1 as D (6 bases). CDR1 and CDR2 from the germline V gene are SEHNR and FQNEAQ (reference sequence). Trimming took off 2 bases at V and 2 bases at J, with 7 bases between the two ends. The CDR3 length is 14 residues. As DNA, the CDR3 is TGTGCCAGCAGCTTATCAGGGGCTGGAAACACCATATATTTT. The encoded protein is CASSLSGAGNTIYF.

This chain links TRBV5-1 with TRBJ2-5; 7 bases agree with TRBD1. CDR3 size: 13 residues. V trimming: 4 bases; J trimming: 3 bases; junction bases outside the gene matches: 3. CDR1 and CDR2 from the germline V gene are SGHRS and YFSETQ. The CDR3 DNA reads TGCGCCAGCAGCCGGGACAGAGAAGAGACCCAGTACTTC. Its protein is CASSRDREETQYF.

This rearrangement joins TRBV6-2 or TRBV6-3 to TRBJ2-7; TRBD1 is a possible D gene (6 bases). Germline CDR1 and CDR2: MNHEY and SVGEGT. Trimming cost V 0 bases and J 0 bases, with 12 bases left between them. The CDR3 covers 16 residues. The CDR3 nucleotides read TGTGCCAGCAGTTACTCGGTGACAGGATCCTCCTACGAGCAGTACTTC. This gives the protein CASSYSVTGSSYEQYF.

CDR3 sequence (DNA): TGTGCCAGCAGCGGGGACAGGGGGCTTCTTAGCGAGCAGTACTTC. Its translation: CASSGDRGLLSEQYF. The chain links TRBV6-5 to TRBJ2-7; 12 bases are shared with TRBD1. Germline V gene data show CDR1 as MNHEY and CDR2 as SVGAGI. The CDR3 is made up of 15 amino acids. J was trimmed by 6 bases and V by 6 bases; bases with no gene match: 9.

This chain links TRBV10-3 with TRBJ1-2, with D unresolved. This CDR3 contains 13 residues. The V gene's germline CDR1 is ENHRY and CDR2 SYGVKD. V lost 8 bases and J lost 0, with 10 bases in between. Here the CDR3 reads CAIGQDSNYGYTF. As DNA, the CDR3 is TGTGCCATCGGGCAGGACTCTAACTATGGCTACACCTTC.

V and J are TRBV2 and TRBJ1-4, with no clear D. The CDR3 is 15 amino acids. Trimming took off 2 bases at V and 8 bases at J, with 15 bases between the two ends. Germline CDR1 reads SNHLY; CDR2 reads FYNNEI. In DNA, the CDR3 is TGTGCCAGCAGTGAAAGGACTCAGGCACGAGAAAAACTGTTTTTT. Its translation: CASSERTQAREKLFF. The variable domain in full, with the rest retrieved from reference TRBV2 and TRBJ1-4, is EPEVTQTPSHQVTQMGQEVILRCVPISNHLYFYWYRQILGQKVEFLVSFYNNEISEKSEIFDDQFSVERPDGSNFTLKIRSTKLEDSAMYFCASSERTQAREKLFFGSGTQLSVL.

The chain links TRBV2 to TRBJ2-1; D call uncertain. Germline assignment: CDR1 SNHLY and CDR2 FYNNEI. The CDR3 loop spans 11 amino acids. V was shortened by 4 bases and J by 7 bases, with 5 bases between the two germline ends. The CDR3 here is CASSVFNEQFF. CDR3 nucleotides: TGTGCCAGCAGTGTATTTAATGAGCAGTTCTTC.

Turning to this clone: Other DNA variants within this sample encode the same CDR3. The genes are TRBV7-2 and TRBJ2-7; TRBD2 matches 10 bases. J lost 3 bases, V lost 1 base, and 6 bases had no gene match. Germline CDR1 is SGHTA and CDR2 is FQGNSA. There are 16 residues in the CDR3. The CDR3 protein is CASSLGPSGGYYEQYF. As DNA, the CDR3 is TGTGCCAGCAGCTTAGGCCCTAGCGGGGGCTACTACGAGCAGTACTTC.

The chain carries TRBV2 and TRBJ2-2; D unresolved. The CDR3 contains 12 residues. Germline CDR1 SNHLY, CDR2 FYNNEI. Trimming took 7 bases from V and 6 from J, leaving 9 bases between them. CDR3 amino acids: CASTPQSGELFF. The DNA for the CDR3 is TGTGCCAGCACCCCCCAGTCCGGGGAGCTGTTTTTT.

The chain is built from TRBV21-1 and TRBJ2-1; the DNA was not used to check the table's D call, TRBD2. TRBV21-1 is termed a pseudogene. The CDR3 is 15 amino acids. The CDR3 sequence: CASSKATSGWNEQFF. The CDR3 nucleotides are TGTGCCAGCAGCAAAGCGACTAGCGGGTGGAATGAGCAGTTCTTC.

The rearrangement uses TRBV19 and TRBJ2-7; D might be TRBD2 (6 bases). CDR3 size: 15 residues. The V end lost 5 bases, the J end lost 2 bases, and 16 bases lay between the germline ends. Germline assignment: CDR1 LNHDA and CDR2 SQIVND (reference sequence). CDR3 in amino acids: CASSYYGGETYEQYF. CDR3 in DNA: TGTGCCAGTAGTTACTACGGGGGTGAAACCTACGAGCAGTACTTC.

The chain combines TRBV7-2 with TRBJ2-1, with D possibly matching TRBD1 (6 bases). V was clipped by 4 bases and J by 4 bases, with 8 bases between them. This CDR3 spans 13 amino acids. CDR1 and CDR2 from the germline V gene are SGHTA and FQGNSA. The CDR3 DNA reads TGTGCCAGCAGCTCACAGGGATACAATGAGCAGTTCTTC. Its translation is CASSSQGYNEQFF.

This chain uses TRBV29-1 with TRBJ1-1; D gene unclear. Trimming left V 4 bases short and J 2 bases short, with 11 bases between. This CDR3 has 13 amino acids. The germline V gene encodes CDR1 SQVTM and CDR2 ANQGSEA. CDR3 sequence: CSVVVVSNTEAFF. Written as DNA, the CDR3 is TGCAGCGTTGTGGTAGTATCCAACACTGAAGCTTTCTTT.

This clone was seen more than once but under ten times. V gene TRBV4-1 combines with J gene TRBJ1-1, with 7 bases aligning to TRBD1. This CDR3 spans 18 amino acids. With 2 bases clipped from V and 2 bases from J, the junction kept 14 bases outside the gene matches. Per germline, CDR1 MGHRA and CDR2 YSYEKL. Here the CDR3 reads CASSQTTGTASFNTEAFF. The CDR3, as DNA: TGCGCCAGCAGCCAAACCACTGGGACAGCCAGCTTTAACACTGAAGCTTTCTTT.

The J gene is TRBJ2-3, the V gene TRBV19; 9 bases align to TRBD2. There are 15 residues in the CDR3. J gave up 2 bases and V 4 bases, and 4 bases lay outside the gene matches. Germline-derived CDR1 and CDR2 are LNHDA and SQIVND (reference sequence). In DNA, the CDR3 is TGTGCCAGTAGTAAGCCTAGCGGGGTCACAGATACGCAGTATTTT. Residues: CASSKPSGVTDTQYF.

V gene TRBV11-2 combines with J gene TRBJ2-5; TRBD1 might be the D (6 bases). Trimming pared 1 base from V and 0 bases from J, leaving 18 bases between. The CDR3 has 18 amino acids. Germline loops: CDR1 SGHAT, CDR2 FQNNGV. CDR3 in DNA: TGTGCCAGCAGCTTAGTAGGGCAGGGGAGCCCCAACCAAGAGACCCAGTACTTC. This encodes CASSLVGQGSPNQETQYF.

The genes are TRBV28 and TRBJ1-3, with 8 bases that match TRBD1. Germline V gene sequence: CDR1 MDHEN, CDR2 SYDVKM. The CDR3 has 17 residues. The ends lost 4 bases at V and 7 bases at J; junction bases unmatched: 15. The CDR3 sequence is CASSSPSDRGIGNTIYF. CDR3 DNA sequence: TGTGCCAGCAGTTCCCCCTCCGACAGGGGAATAGGGAACACCATATATTTT.

The J gene is TRBJ1-2, the V gene TRBV7-9; D may be TRBD1 (5 bases). The V gene lost 5 bases and the J gene lost 4 bases, with 14 bases spanning the gap. The CDR3 extends over 14 amino acids. Germline loops: CDR1 SEHNR, CDR2 FQNEAQ (reference sequence). CDR3 region: CASSPSDTSYGYTF. For the CDR3, the DNA is TGTGCCAGCAGCCCGTCGGACACCAGCTATGGCTACACCTTC.

This clone was seen only a few times. This chain connects TRBV3-1 (or the pseudogene TRBV3-2) to TRBJ1-5; D gene unclear. Germline CDR1 LGHDT, CDR2 YNNKEL (reference sequence). The V end was cut by 1 base, the J end by 7 bases, with 17 bases between. The CDR3 sequence is 16 residues long. The CDR3, as DNA: TGTGCCAGCAGCCAAGGGGTAGACCCCGCGGCCCAGCCCCAGCATTTT. The encoded protein is CASSQGVDPAAQPQHF.

The chain couples TRBV28 to TRBJ2-3, with D maybe TRBD2 (5 bases). Germline loops: CDR1 MDHEN, CDR2 SYDVKM. The V and J ends lost 6 bases and 5 bases respectively, with 12 bases between them. The CDR3 sequence is 13 residues long. CDR3 nucleotides: TGTGCCAGCAGGGAGAGGGAGATAGATACGCAGTATTTT. Translating it yields CASREREIDTQYF.

The chain couples TRBV11-1 to TRBJ2-7; TRBD2 matches at 13 bases. CDR1 SGHAT and CDR2 FQDESV come from the germline V gene (reference sequence). V shed 1 base and J 12 bases; nucleotides not matched to a gene: 3. The CDR3 spans 13 residues. Written as DNA, the CDR3 is TGTGCCAGCAGCTTAGGACTAGCGGGAGGTCTGTACTTC. Translation: CASSLGLAGGLYF.

V gene TRBV7-6 combines with J gene TRBJ2-3, with TRBD1 as a possible D gene (6 bases). CDR1 is SGHVS and CDR2 is FNYEAQ in the germline V gene. This CDR3 is built from 14 residues. Trimming shortened V by 0 bases and J by 4 bases, and 8 bases separated the two germline ends. The CDR3 nucleotides read TGTGCCAGCAGCTTAGCGGGGGCGGCAGATACGCAGTATTTT. Protein: CASSLAGAADTQYF. Looking up the rest from reference TRBV7-6 and TRBJ2-3 gives the full variable domain: GAGVSQSPRYKVTKRGQDVALRCDPISGHVSLYWYRQALGQGPEFLTYFNYEAQQDKSGLPNDRFSAERPEGSISTLTIQRTEQRDSAMYRCASSLAGAADTQYFGPGTRLTVL.